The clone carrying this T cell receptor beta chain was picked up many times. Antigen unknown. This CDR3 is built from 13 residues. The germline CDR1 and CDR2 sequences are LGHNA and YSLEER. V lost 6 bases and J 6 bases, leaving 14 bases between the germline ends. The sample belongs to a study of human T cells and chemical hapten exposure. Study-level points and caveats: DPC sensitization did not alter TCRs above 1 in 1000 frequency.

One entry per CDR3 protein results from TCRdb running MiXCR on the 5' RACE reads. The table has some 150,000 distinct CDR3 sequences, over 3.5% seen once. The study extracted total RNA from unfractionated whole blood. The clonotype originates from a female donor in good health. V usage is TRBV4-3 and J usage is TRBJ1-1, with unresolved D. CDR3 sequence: CASRRQIISEAFF. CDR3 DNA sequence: TGCGCCAGCAGGCGGCAGATAATCTCTGAAGCTTTCTTT.